Shown below are 8 T cell receptor beta chains from a single sample sequenced in a study of T cells after yellow fever vaccination. TCRdb re-derived calls from the 5' RACE reads in MiXCR, one entry per CDR3 protein. Among fewer than 150,000 distinct CDR3 sequences listed, 6.5% to 9% were seen once. Sequenced here: CD4+ T cells sorted from PBMCs, sampled about 41 days after the first yellow fever vaccination. Receptors were obtained from a man between 18 and 35 years old who received the YFV17D yellow fever vaccine.

There are many counts of this clonotype. V is TRBV5-1 and J is TRBJ2-3; D possibly uses TRBD1 or TRBD2 (5 bases each). V was cut by 4 bases and J by 6 bases, with 18 bases left in between. Germline CDR1 SGHRS, CDR2 YFSETQ. The CDR3 extends over 15 amino acids. The CDR3, as DNA: TGCGCCAGCAGCGGGGGAACGGTGGGGACGGATACGCAGTATTTT. Translating it yields CASSGGTVGTDTQYF.

In its sample, this clonotype was seen many times. V gene TRBV25-1 combines with J gene TRBJ2-7, with TRBD1 as a possible D gene (5 bases). The germline V and J ends were trimmed by 6 bases and 3 bases, with 12 bases remaining between them. The CDR3 has 13 amino acids. CDR1 is MGHDK, CDR2 SYGVNS, per germline. CDR3 protein: CASRGHPGYEQYV. Written as DNA, the CDR3 is TGTGCCAGCAGAGGACACCCGGGCTACGAGCAGTACGTC.

This clonotype was recorded many times. The chain carries TRBV24-1 and TRBJ2-2, with 9 bases aligning to TRBD1. Germline V gene lookup returns CDR1 KGHDR and CDR2 SFDVKD. V shed 2 bases, J shed 5 bases, and the junction held 2 bases outside the gene matches. This CDR3 is 15 amino acids long. Here the CDR3 DNA reads TGTGCCACCAGTGATTCGGGACAGGGTACCGGGGAGCTGTTTTTT. Amino acid sequence: CATSDSGQGTGELFF.

At least ten counts were recorded for this clonotype. V usage is TRBV7-9 and J usage is TRBJ2-5, with 8 bases fitting TRBD2. The germline V gene encodes CDR1 SEHNR and CDR2 FQNEAQ (reference sequence). Trimming removed 7 bases from V and 5 bases from J; junction bases left unmatched: 3. The CDR3 runs 12 residues. The CDR3 DNA reads as TGTGCCAGCACCCCGGGGGGGGAGACCCAGTACTTC. It codes for CASTPGGETQYF. Looking up the rest from reference TRBV7-9 and TRBJ2-5 gives the full variable domain: DTGVSQNPRHKITKRGQNVTFRCDPISEHNRLYWYRQTLGQGPEFLTYFQNEAQLEKSRLLSDRFSAERPKGSFSTLEIQRTEQGDSAMYLCASTPGGETQYFGPGTRLLVL.

This clonotype was seen repeatedly, ten times or more. The chain employs TRBV7-2 and TRBJ1-1, with TRBD1 as a possible D gene (6 bases). Trimming pared 5 bases from V and 3 bases from J, leaving 10 bases between. Per the germline V gene, CDR1 is SGHTA and CDR2 is FQGNSA. The CDR3 totals 13 residues. CDR3 region: CASSAQGHTEAFF. CDR3 in DNA: TGTGCCAGCAGCGCACAGGGTCACACTGAAGCTTTCTTT.

V usage is TRBV12-3 or TRBV12-4 and J usage is TRBJ1-2, with unresolved D. The CDR3 is made up of 13 amino acids. The CDR3 coding sequence is TGTACCTGCAGTTTCGGGCACGCCTATGGCTACACCTTC. This gives the protein CTCSFGHAYGYTF.

This chain joins TRBV10-2 and TRBJ2-7; no clear D. With 5 bases removed from V and 0 bases from J, the gap between germline ends came to 14 bases. The V gene's germline CDR1 is WSHSY and CDR2 SAAADI. The CDR3 extends over 15 amino acids. The DNA for the CDR3 is TGCGCCAGCAGTCGAGACGGTCCGAGCTCCTACGAGCAGTACTTC. Translation gives CASSRDGPSSYEQYF.

This clonotype was seen repeatedly, ten times or more. The chain carries TRBV5-6 and TRBJ2-5, with 7 bases fitting TRBD2. CDR3 length: 14 residues. The junction had 5 bases not matched to a gene; V was cut back by 3 bases and J by 3 bases. Germline CDR1 reads SGHDT; CDR2 reads YYEEEE. In DNA form, the CDR3 reads TGTGCCAGCAGCTCCGGGACTATCAAAGAGACCCAGTACTTC. Translated, it gives CASSSGTIKETQYF.